Sequencing of this TCR beta chain was carried out in a study of blood T cell repertoires in COVID-19. Study overall: Specimens from acute and convalescent COVID-19 originated in the United States, Italy and Spain.

J lost 4 bases, V lost 0 bases, and 7 bases had no gene match. Germline lookup yields CDR1 SNHLY and CDR2 FYNNEI. The CDR3 totals 16 residues. Authors' processing steps: Cell counts per sample came from amplifying reference gene primers. TCRdb's table, derived via immunoSEQ multiplex PCR, lists solely in-frame clones and lacks some. V and J calls and clone size are as listed in that table; D and trimming were resolved from the DNA. This table holds about 220,000 clones, around 84% found once. The rearrangement joins TRBV2 to TRBJ2-3, with 7 bases fitting TRBD2. Sequencing was performed on peripheral blood. This sequence was found in a man in his forties who had recovered from COVID-19. CDR3 region: CASSEALGSGPDTQYF. DNA of the CDR3: TGTGCCAGCAGTGAAGCGCTTGGTAGCGGGCCAGATACGCAGTATTTT.